A single T cell receptor beta chain is shown here with its context. This sample was included in a study of OX40 agonist ivuxolimab in advanced cancers. At the level of the study: Administration of intravenous ivuxolimab to patients occurred every 2 weeks at 0.01 to 10 mg/kg. Patients assigned to dose escalation were diagnosed with hepatocellular carcinoma, melanoma, renal cell or head and neck cancer. Among those enrolled, mean age was 60 years (range about 20 to 79) and 75% to 85% were male. Among those treated, three patients had partial responses, one with hepatocellular carcinoma and two with cutaneous melanoma.

Method: immunoSEQ multiplex PCR; TCRdb's copy keeps in-frame clones and lacks some. This sample has over 55,000 clones, with 90% found just once. The germline V gene has CDR1 MDHEN and CDR2 SYDVKM. V was pared by 6 bases and J by 2 bases, with 24 bases between. The CDR3 spans 18 residues. This TCR was recovered from an adult with an advanced solid tumor such as melanoma, head and neck, liver or kidney cancer. The specimen comprised CD4+ or CD8+ T cells sorted from blood, sampled in a trial of the OX40 agonist ivuxolimab. The J gene is TRBJ2-3, the V gene TRBV28; TRBD1 might be the D (6 bases). The chain's CDR3 is CASRSQGLGGSNTDTQYF. CDR3 sequence (DNA): TGTGCCAGCAGGTCTCAGGGGTTAGGTGGTTCGAACACAGATACGCAGTATTTT.